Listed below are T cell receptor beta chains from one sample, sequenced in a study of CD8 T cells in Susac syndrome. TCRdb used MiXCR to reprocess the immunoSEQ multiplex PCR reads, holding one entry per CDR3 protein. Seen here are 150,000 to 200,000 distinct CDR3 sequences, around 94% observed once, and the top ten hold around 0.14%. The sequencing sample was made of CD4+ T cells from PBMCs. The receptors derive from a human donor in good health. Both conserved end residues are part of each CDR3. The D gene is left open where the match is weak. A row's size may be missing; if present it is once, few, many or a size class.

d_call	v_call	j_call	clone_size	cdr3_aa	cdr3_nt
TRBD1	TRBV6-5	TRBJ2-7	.	CASSGGRGNEQYF	TGTGCCAGCAGCGGCGGCAGGGGGAACGAGCAGTACTTC
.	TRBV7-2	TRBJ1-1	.	CASSGRGASNTEAFF	TGTGCCAGCAGCGGAAGGGGGGCCTCGAACACTGAAGCTTTCTTT
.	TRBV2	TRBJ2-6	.	CASSEGFGANVLTF	TGTGCCAGCAGTGAAGGCTTCGGGGCCAACGTCCTGACTTTC
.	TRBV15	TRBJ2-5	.	CATSRNRRGKGETQYF	TGTGCCACCAGCAGGAACCGGCGGGGCAAAGGGGAGACCCAGTACTTC
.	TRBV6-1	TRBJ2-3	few	CASSQTGRSVTDTQYF	TGTGCCAGCAGTCAGACAGGGAGGAGTGTCACAGATACGCAGTATTTT
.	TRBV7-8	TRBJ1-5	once	CASSLLGEPQHF	TGTGCCAGCAGCTTACTTGGGGAGCCCCAGCATTTT
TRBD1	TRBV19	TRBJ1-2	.	CASSIARDRSNYGYTF	TGTGCCAGTAGTATAGCCCGGGACAGGAGTAACTATGGCTACACCTTC
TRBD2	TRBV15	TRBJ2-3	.	CATSRELAGAGTDTQYF	TGTGCCACCAGCAGAGAGCTAGCGGGGGCGGGGACAGATACGCAGTATTTT
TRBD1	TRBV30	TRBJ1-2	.	CARSTGTGYGYTF	TGTGCCCGGTCCACCGGGACAGGCTATGGCTACACCTTC
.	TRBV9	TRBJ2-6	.	CASSDRDGHPSGANVLTF	TGTGCCAGCAGCGACCGGGACGGACACCCGTCTGGGGCCAACGTCCTGACTTTC
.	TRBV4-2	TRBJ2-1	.	CASSPPSGGNEQFF	TGTGCCAGCAGCCCCCCTTCAGGCGGCAATGAGCAGTTCTTC
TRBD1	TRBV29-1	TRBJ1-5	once	CSARDSGNQPQHF	TGCAGCGCCCGGGACAGCGGTAATCAGCCCCAGCATTTT
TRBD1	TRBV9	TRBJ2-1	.	CASSVAPTGGHNEQFF	TGTGCCAGCAGCGTAGCTCCGACAGGGGGACACAATGAGCAGTTCTTC
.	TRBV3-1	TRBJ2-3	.	CASSQRKEPSTDTQYF	TGTGCCAGCAGCCAAAGGAAGGAACCTTCTACAGATACGCAGTATTTT